The clone carrying this TCR beta chain was picked up many times. Its antigen remains unknown. CDR3 length equals 12 residues. Germline trimming cut 5 bases from V and 9 bases from J; bases unmatched to any gene: 3. These data are taken from a study of T-cell reconstitution after alpha-beta-depleted transplantation in children. Findings and caveats of the study: T-cell numbers and diversity one year post-transplant derived largely from freshly generated T cells. The study reportedly traced alpha-beta T cells about two months after transplant to several hundred expanded graft clones. Certain patients had high TCRbeta diversity at day 60, and it came from recipient T cells and thymic progenitors that survived.

The TCRbeta library incorporated unique molecular identifiers. TCRdb called the PCR reads again in MiXCR, with one record for every CDR3 protein. The table includes around 270,000 distinct CDR3 sequences, over 9.5% detected once. The chain recombines TRBV12-3 or TRBV12-4 with TRBJ2-3; 9 bases are shared with TRBD2. The clonotype originates from a boy less than two years old with acute myeloid leukemia, due to receive a stem cell transplant. The sequences come from PBMCs, collected before TCRalphabeta/CD19-depleted stem cell transplant. The CDR3 bases are TGTGCCAGCAGTCTAAGCGGGGGGACGCAGTATTTT. It is translated as CASSLSGGTQYF.